Presented here are 10 T cell receptor beta chains from one specimen sequenced in a study of cytomegalovirus exposure and HLA in healthy donors. The PCR employed 60 Vbeta primers together with 13 Jbeta primers. Repertoires were generated with immunoSEQ multiplex PCR, while TCRdb's copy carries only in-frame clones and drops some. The sample has roughly 180,000 clones; approximately 9.5% are singletons. Source material: PBMCs. All receptors derive from a woman younger than 45 in good health and CMV-seropositive.

The chain employs TRBV27 and TRBJ1-1, with D possibly being TRBD1 (6 bases). CDR3 length: 13 residues. CDR1 MNHEY and CDR2 SMNVEV come from the germline V gene (reference sequence). Trimming removed 8 bases from V and 6 bases from J, with 16 bases in between. CDR3 DNA: TGTGCCAGCCGTATACTACAGGGCCCTGAAGCTTTCTTT. Amino acids: CASRILQGPEAFF.

This clone turned up a few times. The CDR3 ends on some other residue instead of the conserved phenylalanine or tryptophan, so this is likely a read error. Because the CDR3's place on the DNA is in doubt, the DNA is left out and the CDR3 is given as listed by TCRdb. This chain connects TRBV29-1 to TRBJ2-2; the table assigns TRBD1, which was not confirmed against the DNA. Germline V lookup: CDR1 SQVTM, CDR2 ANQGSEA. From its first to its last residue, the CDR3 has 15 amino acids. The CDR3: CSVPKTPQGTGEMFL.

As for this clone: This sample also contains other DNA sequences that code for the same CDR3. The chain uses TRBV9 and TRBJ2-3; 8 positions agree with TRBD1. Per germline, CDR1 SGDLS and CDR2 YYNGEE. V dropped 0 bases and J dropped 6; count of bases not matched to a gene: 6. The CDR3 covers 15 residues. Here the CDR3 DNA reads TGTGCCAGCAGCGTAGTCCAGGGGGCAGGGGATACGCAGTATTTT. The encoded protein is CASSVVQGAGDTQYF.

This sequence joins TRBV9 and TRBJ1-1; 10 nucleotides align to TRBD1. Per the germline V gene, CDR1 is SGDLS and CDR2 is YYNGEE. After removal of 0 bases from V and 11 bases from J, the junction contained 13 bases not matched to a gene. The CDR3 is 16 residues long. The CDR3 loop reads CASSVAPGWGQGTAFF. The CDR3 coding sequence is TGTGCCAGCAGCGTAGCTCCCGGATGGGGACAGGGGACGGCTTTCTTT.

This clone was counted between two and nine times. The rearrangement links TRBV14 to TRBJ2-1, with 12 bases that match TRBD2. The CDR3 is made up of 15 amino acids. CDR1 and CDR2 from the germline V gene are SGHDN and FVKESK. The trim removed 6 bases at V and 9 bases at J, leaving 9 bases unmatched. Written as DNA, the CDR3 is TGTGCCAGCAGTCGAGGACTAGCGGGAAGGGGTGAGCAGTTCTTC. Translated, it gives CASSRGLAGRGEQFF.

This clone was detected only a few times. The chain couples TRBV10-3 to TRBJ2-7; 7 nucleotides line up with TRBD2. The CDR3 sequence is 15 residues long. Trimming took 4 bases from V and 1 from J; bases not matched to a gene: 7. CDR1 is ENHRY and CDR2 is SYGVKD in the germline V gene. In DNA, the CDR3 is TGTGCCATCAGTGCTCCGGGACTACTTTCCTACGAGCAGTACTTC. Protein sequence: CAISAPGLLSYEQYF.

This clone has at least ten counts. The chain combines TRBV5-1 with TRBJ1-1, with 10 bases matching TRBD1. The CDR3 is made up of 14 amino acids. V trimming: 3 bases; J trimming: 9 bases; junction bases outside the gene matches: 8. Germline loops: CDR1 SGHRS, CDR2 YFSETQ. In DNA, the CDR3 is TGCGCCAGCAGCTCTATCGGACAGGGGGTTCAAGCTTTCTTT. Its protein product is CASSSIGQGVQAFF.

The chain employs TRBV6-4 and TRBJ2-5, with TRBD1 matching over 8 bases. The CDR3 covers 14 residues. V gave up 8 bases and J gave up 3 bases; unmatched junction bases: 8. CDR1 and CDR2 (germline): MRHNA, SNTAGT. The CDR3 reads CASQTGDEKETQYF. Here the CDR3 DNA reads TGTGCCAGCCAGACAGGGGATGAGAAAGAGACCCAGTACTTC.

This chain joins TRBV4-1 and TRBJ2-2, with 8 bases lining up with TRBD2. Trimming removed 0 bases from V and 5 bases from J; junction bases left unmatched: 5. Germline V lookup: CDR1 MGHRA, CDR2 YSYEKL. This CDR3 is 16 amino acids long. The CDR3 is CASSQDSGVKTGELFF. The DNA for the CDR3 is TGCGCCAGCAGCCAAGATAGCGGGGTTAAAACCGGGGAGCTGTTTTTT.

This clone was counted a few times. The same CDR3 arises from other DNA sequences in this sample as well. This sequence joins TRBV5-1 and TRBJ1-2; 7 nucleotides align to TRBD1. CDR1 is SGHRS and CDR2 is YFSETQ in the germline V gene. The ends lost 0 bases at V and 7 bases at J; junction bases unmatched: 3. CDR3 size: 13 residues. The CDR3: CASSLEGAGGYTF. The CDR3, as DNA: TGCGCCAGCAGCTTGGAGGGGGCTGGTGGCTACACCTTC.